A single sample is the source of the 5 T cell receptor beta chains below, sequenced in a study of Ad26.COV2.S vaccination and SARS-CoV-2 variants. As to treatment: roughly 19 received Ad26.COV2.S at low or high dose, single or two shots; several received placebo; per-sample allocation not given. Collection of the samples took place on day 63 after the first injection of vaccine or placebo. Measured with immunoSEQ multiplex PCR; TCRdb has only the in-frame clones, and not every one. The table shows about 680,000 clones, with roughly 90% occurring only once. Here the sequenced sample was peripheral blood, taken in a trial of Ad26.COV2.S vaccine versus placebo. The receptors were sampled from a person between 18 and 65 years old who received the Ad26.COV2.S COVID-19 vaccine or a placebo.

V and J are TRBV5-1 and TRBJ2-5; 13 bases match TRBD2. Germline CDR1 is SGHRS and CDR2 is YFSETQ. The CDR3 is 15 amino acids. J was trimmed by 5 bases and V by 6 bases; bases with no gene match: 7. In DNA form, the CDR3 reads TGCGCCAGCATACTAGCGGGAGGGCCCGGGGAGACCCAGTACTTC. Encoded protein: CASILAGGPGETQYF.

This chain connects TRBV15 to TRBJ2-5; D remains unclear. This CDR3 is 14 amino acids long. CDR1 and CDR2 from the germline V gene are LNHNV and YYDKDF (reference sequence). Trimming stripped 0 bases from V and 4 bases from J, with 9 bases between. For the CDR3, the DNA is TGTGCCACCAGCAGAGAACGCAGGATAGAGACCCAGTACTTC. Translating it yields CATSRERRIETQYF.

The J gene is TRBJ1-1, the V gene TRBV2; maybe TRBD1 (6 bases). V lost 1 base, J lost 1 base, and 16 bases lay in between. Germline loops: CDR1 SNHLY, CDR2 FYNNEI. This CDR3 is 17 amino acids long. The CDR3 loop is CASSEEGGGGTNTEAFF. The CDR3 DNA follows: TGTGCCAGCAGTGAAGAAGGGGGTGGAGGGACGAACACTGAAGCTTTCTTT. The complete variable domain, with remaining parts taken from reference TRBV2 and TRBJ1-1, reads EPEVTQTPSHQVTQMGQEVILRCVPISNHLYFYWYRQILGQKVEFLVSFYNNEISEKSEIFDDQFSVERPDGSNFTLKIRSTKLEDSAMYFCASSEEGGGGTNTEAFFGQGTRLTVV.

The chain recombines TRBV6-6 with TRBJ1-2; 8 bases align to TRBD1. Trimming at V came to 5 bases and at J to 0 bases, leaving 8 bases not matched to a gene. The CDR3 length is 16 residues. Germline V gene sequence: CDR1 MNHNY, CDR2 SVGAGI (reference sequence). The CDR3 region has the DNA TGTGCCAGCAGTAAGACAGGGGCAAGAGCTAACTATGGCTACACCTTC. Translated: CASSKTGARANYGYTF.

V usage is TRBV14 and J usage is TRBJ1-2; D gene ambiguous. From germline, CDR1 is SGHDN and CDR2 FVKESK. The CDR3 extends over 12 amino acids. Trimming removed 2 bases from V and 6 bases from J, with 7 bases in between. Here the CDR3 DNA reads TGTGCCAGCAGCCAATACAGTAATGGCTACACCTTC. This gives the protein CASSQYSNGYTF.